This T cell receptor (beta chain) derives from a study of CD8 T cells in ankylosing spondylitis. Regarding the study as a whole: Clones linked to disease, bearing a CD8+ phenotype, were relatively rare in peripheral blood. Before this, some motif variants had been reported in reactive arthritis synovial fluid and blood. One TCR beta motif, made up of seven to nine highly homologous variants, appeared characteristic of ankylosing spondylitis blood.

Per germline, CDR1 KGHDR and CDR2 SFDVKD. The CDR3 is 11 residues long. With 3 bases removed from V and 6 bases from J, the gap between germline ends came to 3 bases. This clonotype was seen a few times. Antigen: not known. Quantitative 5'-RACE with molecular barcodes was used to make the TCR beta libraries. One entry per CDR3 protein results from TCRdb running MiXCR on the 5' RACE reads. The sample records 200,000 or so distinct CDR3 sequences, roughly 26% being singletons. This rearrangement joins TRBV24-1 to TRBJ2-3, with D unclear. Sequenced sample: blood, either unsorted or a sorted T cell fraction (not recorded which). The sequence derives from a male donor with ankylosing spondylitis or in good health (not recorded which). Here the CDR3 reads CATSDMDTQYF. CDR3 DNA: TGTGCCACCAGTGATATGGATACGCAGTATTTT.